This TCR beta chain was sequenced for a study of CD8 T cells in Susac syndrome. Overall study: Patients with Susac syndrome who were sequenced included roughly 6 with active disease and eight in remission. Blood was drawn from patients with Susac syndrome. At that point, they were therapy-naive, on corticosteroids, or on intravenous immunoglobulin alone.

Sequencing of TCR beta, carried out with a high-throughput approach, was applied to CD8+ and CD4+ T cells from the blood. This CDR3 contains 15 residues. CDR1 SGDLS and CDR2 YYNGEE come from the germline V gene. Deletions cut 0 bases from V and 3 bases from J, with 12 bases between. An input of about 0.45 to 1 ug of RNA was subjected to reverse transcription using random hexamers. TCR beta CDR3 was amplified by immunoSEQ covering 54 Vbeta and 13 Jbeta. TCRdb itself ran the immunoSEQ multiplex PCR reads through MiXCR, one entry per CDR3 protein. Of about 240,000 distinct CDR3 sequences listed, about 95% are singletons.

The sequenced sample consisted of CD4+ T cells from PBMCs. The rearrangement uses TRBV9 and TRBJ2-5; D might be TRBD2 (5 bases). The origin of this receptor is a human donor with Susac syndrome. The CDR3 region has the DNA TGTGCCAGCAGCGTAGTCGGGTCCGGGGAAGAGACCCAGTACTTC. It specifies CASSVVGSGEETQYF.